This T cell receptor (beta chain) came from a study of blood T cell repertoires in COVID-19. Study in general: There were acute and convalescent COVID-19 samples, and they came from the United States, Italy and Spain. Sample material is recorded as cDNA or gDNA derived from T cells, B-cell-depleted T cells, or PBMCs.

This clone has only a few counts. The V end was cut by 5 bases, the J end by 7 bases, with 9 bases between. Germline values: CDR1 MGHDK, CDR2 SYGVNS. CDR3 length: 12 residues. Profiling relied on immunoSEQ multiplex PCR, and the TCRdb table lists in-frame clones only, not all of them. The table lists approximately 450,000 clones, 70% to 90% of them singletons. This study enrolled people aged about 18 to 100 from roughly 24 US geographic areas. Allocation to cohorts depended on clinical history reported by the participants. The sample comprised PBMCs or T cells enriched from blood (not recorded which). This clonotype was sampled from a woman aged 18-29 years with acute COVID-19. V is TRBV25-1 and J is TRBJ1-5; D possibly corresponds to TRBD1 (5 bases). This chain's CDR3 is CASSLTGQPQHF. Written as DNA, the CDR3 is TGTGCCAGCAGTTTAACAGGACAGCCCCAGCATTTT. Full variable domain (outside the CDR3, taken from reference TRBV25-1 and TRBJ1-5): EADIYQTPRYLVIGTGKKITLECSQTMGHDKMYWYQQDPGMELHLIHYSYGVNSTEKGDLSSESTVSRIRTEHFPLTLESARPSHTSQYLCASSLTGQPQHFGDGTRLSIL.